A selection of T cell receptor beta chains follows, all from one sample in a study of a mutant IDH1 vaccine in newly diagnosed glioma. Antigens for these TCRs are unknown. TCRdb keeps only in-frame clones here, not all; method: immunoSEQ multiplex PCR. The profile shows about 25,000 clones, about three quarters of them singletons. Sequencing was performed on peripheral blood mononuclear cells (PBMCs), taken from a glioma patient whose treatment included an IDH1 peptide vaccine. These receptors all come from a man between 18 and 29 years old with glioma. Some clones in this sample may be carry-over from other donors' samples. Both conserved end residues are part of each CDR3. Fields, in order: V gene, clone size, D gene, J gene, CDR3 protein, CDR3 DNA. The D gene is left open where the match is weak. Clone size, where shown, is once, few, many, or a class for clones that have expanded.

v_gene: TRBV15; abundance: -; d_gene: -; j_gene: TRBJ1-2; CDR3aa: CATSRDLAGSGYTF; CDR3nt: TGTGCCACCAGCAGAGATCTCGCAGGGTCTGGCTACACCTTC
v_gene: TRBV5-1; abundance: -; d_gene: -; j_gene: TRBJ1-2; CDR3aa: CASSLVVTYGYTF; CDR3nt: TGCGCCAGCAGCTTGGTAGTGACCTATGGCTACACCTTC
v_gene: TRBV27; abundance: -; d_gene: -; j_gene: TRBJ2-7; CDR3aa: CASSLGGEPYEQYF; CDR3nt: TGTGCCAGCAGTTTAGGCGGGGAGCCCTACGAGCAGTACTTC
v_gene: TRBV10-3; abundance: -; d_gene: -; j_gene: TRBJ1-5; CDR3aa: CAISEGVSNQPQHF; CDR3nt: TGTGCCATCAGTGAAGGGGTAAGCAATCAGCCCCAGCATTTT
v_gene: TRBV19; abundance: -; d_gene: -; j_gene: TRBJ2-2; CDR3aa: CASSIRARANTGELFF; CDR3nt: TGTGCCAGTAGTATACGGGCCAGGGCGAACACCGGGGAGCTGTTTTTT
v_gene: TRBV9; abundance: -; d_gene: TRBD2; j_gene: TRBJ2-7; CDR3aa: CASSPHPTVAGGEQYF; CDR3nt: TGTGCCAGCAGCCCCCACCCCACCGTAGCGGGAGGCGAGCAGTACTTC
v_gene: TRBV4-2; abundance: once; d_gene: -; j_gene: TRBJ2-1; CDR3aa: CASSQAPSVPTYNEQFF; CDR3nt: TGTGCCAGCAGCCAAGCTCCGTCGGTCCCTACCTACAATGAGCAGTTCTTC
v_gene: TRBV27; abundance: -; d_gene: TRBD1; j_gene: TRBJ1-2; CDR3aa: CASSLRDRNYGYTF; CDR3nt: TGTGCCAGCAGTCTAAGGGACAGAAACTATGGCTACACCTTC
v_gene: TRBV5-4; abundance: -; d_gene: -; j_gene: TRBJ2-7; CDR3aa: CASSSFGDTPTDEQYF; CDR3nt: TGTGCCAGCAGCTCCTTCGGGGATACTCCGACCGACGAGCAGTACTTC
v_gene: TRBV7-9; abundance: -; d_gene: -; j_gene: TRBJ1-1; CDR3aa: CASSLPFGRNTEAFF; CDR3nt: TGTGCCAGCAGCCTCCCGTTTGGCCGGAACACTGAAGCTTTCTTT
v_gene: TRBV19; abundance: -; d_gene: -; j_gene: TRBJ1-1; CDR3aa: CATKTGGTEAFF; CDR3nt: TGTGCCACCAAGACAGGAGGGACTGAAGCTTTCTTT
v_gene: TRBV10-1; abundance: -; d_gene: -; j_gene: TRBJ1-5; CDR3aa: CASRRGIGNQPQHF; CDR3nt: TGCGCCAGCAGAAGGGGCATCGGCAATCAGCCCCAGCATTTT
v_gene: TRBV6-1; abundance: -; d_gene: TRBD1; j_gene: TRBJ1-1; CDR3aa: CASSSPGQGTEAFF; CDR3nt: TGTGCCAGCAGCTCACCGGGACAGGGCACTGAAGCTTTCTTT
v_gene: TRBV4-2; abundance: -; d_gene: -; j_gene: TRBJ2-7; CDR3aa: CASSQDLGDYEQYF; CDR3nt: TGTGCCAGCAGCCAAGATCTAGGAGACTACGAGCAGTACTTC
v_gene: TRBV4-1; abundance: -; d_gene: TRBD2; j_gene: TRBJ2-3; CDR3aa: CASSASGGGNTDTQYF; CDR3nt: TGCGCCAGCAGCGCTAGCGGGGGGGGGAACACAGATACGCAGTATTTT
v_gene: TRBV4-3; abundance: -; d_gene: -; j_gene: TRBJ2-7; CDR3aa: CASSHGGYEQYF; CDR3nt: TGCGCCAGCAGCCACGGGGGCTACGAGCAGTACTTC
v_gene: TRBV7-9; abundance: -; d_gene: TRBD2; j_gene: TRBJ2-7; CDR3aa: CASSRRGGWSKYEQYF; CDR3nt: TGTGCCAGCAGCCGCCGGGGGGGTTGGTCCAAATACGAGCAGTACTTC
v_gene: TRBV7-9; abundance: -; d_gene: -; j_gene: TRBJ2-7; CDR3aa: CASSLAGVAYEQYF; CDR3nt: TGTGCCAGCAGCTTAGCGGGGGTTGCTTACGAGCAGTACTTC
v_gene: TRBV11-3; abundance: few; d_gene: -; j_gene: TRBJ2-2; CDR3aa: CASSLWSGGDNTGELFF; CDR3nt: TGTGCCAGCAGCTTATGGAGTGGGGGTGATAACACCGGGGAGCTGTTTTTT
v_gene: TRBV5-1; abundance: few; d_gene: -; j_gene: TRBJ1-1; CDR3aa: CASSLEINTEAFF; CDR3nt: TGCGCCAGCAGCTTGGAGATCAACACTGAAGCTTTCTTT
v_gene: TRBV6-5; abundance: -; d_gene: -; j_gene: TRBJ2-7; CDR3aa: CASFSGYDGIYEQYF; CDR3nt: TGTGCCAGCTTTTCAGGGTATGACGGGATCTACGAGCAGTACTTC
v_gene: TRBV7-9; abundance: -; d_gene: -; j_gene: TRBJ1-1; CDR3aa: CASSRDRGDTEAFF; CDR3nt: TGTGCCAGCAGCCGAGATAGGGGGGACACTGAAGCTTTCTTT